This T cell receptor (beta chain) derives from a study of blood T cell repertoires in COVID-19. Overall study: The cDNA or gDNA used as material had been derived from T cells, B-cell-depleted T cells, or PBMCs.

Trimming removed 0 bases from V and 4 bases from J, with 6 bases in between. This CDR3 is built from 14 residues. CDR1 LGHNA and CDR2 YSLEER come from the germline V gene. In the authors' workflow: Cell counts per sample came from amplifying reference gene primers. Using immunoSEQ multiplex PCR, the repertoire was profiled, and TCRdb retains in-frame clones only, with some absent. Clone size and V and J calls were adopted from that table, with D and trimming inferred from the DNA. The table lists under 200,000 clones, around 83% of them singletons, with 3% to 3.5% in the top ten. The receptor's source is a woman aged 25 to 39 who had been exposed to COVID-19. The chain is built from TRBV4-3 and TRBJ1-4; D remains unclear. Sequencing was carried out using PBMCs or T cells enriched from blood (not recorded which). The DNA of the CDR3 is TGCGCCAGCAGCCAAGATTCCGGTAATGAAAAACTGTTTTTT. Residues: CASSQDSGNEKLFF.